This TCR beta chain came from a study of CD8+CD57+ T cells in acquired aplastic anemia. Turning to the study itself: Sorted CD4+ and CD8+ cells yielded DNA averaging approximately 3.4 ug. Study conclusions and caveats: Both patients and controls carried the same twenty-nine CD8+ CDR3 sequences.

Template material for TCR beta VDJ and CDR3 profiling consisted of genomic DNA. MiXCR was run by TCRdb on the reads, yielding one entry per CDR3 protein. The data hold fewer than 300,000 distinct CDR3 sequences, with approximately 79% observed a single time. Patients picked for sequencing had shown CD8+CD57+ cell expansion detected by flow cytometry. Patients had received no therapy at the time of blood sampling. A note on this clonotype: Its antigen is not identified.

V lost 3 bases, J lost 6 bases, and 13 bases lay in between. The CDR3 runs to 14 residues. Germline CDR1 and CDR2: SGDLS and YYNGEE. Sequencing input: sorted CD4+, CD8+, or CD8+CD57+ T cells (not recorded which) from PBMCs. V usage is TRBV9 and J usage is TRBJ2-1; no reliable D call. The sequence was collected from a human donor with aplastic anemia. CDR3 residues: CASSAGVFSNEQFF. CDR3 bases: TGTGCCAGCAGCGCCGGAGTATTCTCCAATGAGCAGTTCTTC.